The 6 T cell receptor beta chains below come from one sample, sequenced in a study of Graves' ophthalmopathy and Graves' hyperthyroidism. Transcripts of RNA were the source for amplifying TCR beta CDR3 regions. First-round RT-PCR with HTBI primers preceded a second-round multiplex PCR. One entry per CDR3 protein results from TCRdb running MiXCR on the multiplex PCR reads. This sample has over a million distinct CDR3 sequences; about 40% occur once, and the top ten carry 11%. The specimen sequenced was peripheral blood or thyroid tissue (not recorded which). All receptors derive from an adult man with Graves' hyperthyroidism.

This sequence joins TRBV10-3 and TRBJ1-5; tentative D call: TRBD1 (6 bases). Trimming shortened V by 3 bases and J by 15 bases, and 9 bases separated the two germline ends. This CDR3 has 10 residues. In germline, CDR1 is ENHRY, CDR2 SYGVKD. Here the CDR3 DNA reads TGTGCCATCAGTGACATGACAGGGCATTTT. This encodes CAISDMTGHF.

This clonotype was seen ten or more times. V is TRBV7-2 and J is TRBJ1-5; D unresolved. In germline, CDR1 is SGHTA, CDR2 FQGNSA. This CDR3 contains 12 residues. V lost 5 bases to trimming and J lost 10 bases, with 12 bases between them. The CDR3 reads CASSPPGRPQHF. CDR3 nucleotides: TGTGCCAGCAGCCCACCCGGGCGACCCCAGCATTTT.

The V and J genes are TRBV29-1 and TRBJ1-2; D gene uncertain. This CDR3 is built from 13 residues. Germline V gives CDR1 SQVTM, CDR2 ANQGSEA. With 5 bases removed from V and 8 bases from J, the gap between germline ends came to 18 bases. In DNA form, the CDR3 reads TGCAGCGTTATGGAGACGGTGGGCCAGGGCTACACCTTC. Translating it yields CSVMETVGQGYTF. The variable domain in full, with the rest retrieved from reference TRBV29-1 and TRBJ1-2, is SAVISQKPSRDICQRGTSLTIQCQVDSQVTMMFWYRQQPGQSLTLIATANQGSEATYESGFVIDKFPISRPNLTFSTLTVSNMSPEDSSIYLCSVMETVGQGYTFGSGTRLTVV.

In its sample, this clonotype was seen a few times. The chain employs TRBV6-6 and TRBJ1-2; D is perhaps TRBD1 (6 bases). The V end was cut by 7 bases, the J end by 8 bases, with 14 bases between. The CDR3 is made up of 12 amino acids. Per the germline V gene, CDR1 is MNHNY and CDR2 is SVGAGI (reference sequence). CDR3 protein: CASKGPGDGYTF. The DNA of the CDR3 is TGTGCCAGCAAAGGGCCAGGGGACGGCTACACCTTC.

This clonotype showed up just a few times. The V call is TRBV10-3, the J call TRBJ2-2; possible D gene TRBD2, 6 bases. The length of the CDR3 is 13 residues. The germline V gene encodes CDR1 ENHRY and CDR2 SYGVKD. V lost 4 bases to trimming and J lost 6 bases, with 9 bases between them. The CDR3 spells CAISAEGPGELFF. The CDR3 DNA sequence: TGTGCCATCAGTGCGGAGGGACCCGGGGAGCTGTTTTTT.

This clonotype was counted at least ten times. The chain has TRBV10-3 and TRBJ2-7; TRBD1 aligns across 8 bases. The ends lost 6 bases at V and 1 base at J; junction bases unmatched: 14. CDR1 and CDR2 (germline): ENHRY, SYGVKD. The CDR3 covers 17 residues. The CDR3, as DNA: TGTGCCATCAGCGATCAGGGTATGGACAGGGCTTCCTACGAGCAGTACTTC. This encodes CAISDQGMDRASYEQYF.